This T cell receptor beta chain was sequenced for a study of post-analysis software for immune sequencing data. This clonotype occurred many times. Its antigen is unknown. The CDR3 consists of 16 residues. In germline, CDR1 is LGHNA, CDR2 YNFKEQ. J lost 8 bases, V lost 5 bases, and 10 bases had no gene match. Findings and caveats of the study: The F measure placed samples prepared in the same batch into strongly shared clusters. Diversity measured as normalized Chao1 was significantly lower in multiple sclerosis patients than in controls. Elevated frequency relative to controls characterized 4 or 5 TRBV segments in patients, TRBV5-6, TRBV5-1 and TRBV20-1 among them.

Carried by the TCR beta cDNA libraries were unique molecular identifiers. About 500,000 cDNA molecules came from about 1 to 10 million T cells. TCRdb re-called the PCR reads with MiXCR, one entry per CDR3 protein. The table has about 260,000 distinct CDR3 sequences, 36% seen once. This chain uses TRBV4-2 with TRBJ2-1, with 12 positions matching TRBD2. The sample consisted of blood. The receptor was derived from a girl aged 10 to 17 with multiple sclerosis. This chain's CDR3 is CASSARLAGDPDEQFF. The DNA of the CDR3 is TGTGCCAGCAGCGCCCGACTAGCGGGAGACCCGGATGAGCAGTTCTTC.